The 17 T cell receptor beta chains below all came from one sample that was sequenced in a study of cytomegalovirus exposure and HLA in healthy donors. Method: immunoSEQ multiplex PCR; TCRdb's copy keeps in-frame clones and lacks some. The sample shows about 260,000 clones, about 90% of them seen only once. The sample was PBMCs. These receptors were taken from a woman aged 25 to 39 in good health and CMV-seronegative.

In DNA, the CDR3 is TGCAGCGTTGAAAGGACAGGGGGCTACGAGCAGTACTTC. It yields the protein CSVERTGGYEQYF. The gene calls are TRBV29-1 and TRBJ2-7; 10 positions agree with TRBD1. The CDR3 extends over 13 amino acids. The V and J ends lost 2 bases and 3 bases, in that order; junction bases with no gene match: 1. Germline CDR1 is SQVTM and CDR2 is ANQGSEA.

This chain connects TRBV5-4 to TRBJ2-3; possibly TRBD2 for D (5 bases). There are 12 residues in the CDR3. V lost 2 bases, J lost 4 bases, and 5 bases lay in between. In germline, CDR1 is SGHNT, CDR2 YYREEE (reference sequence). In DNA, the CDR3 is TGTGCCAGCAGCTTCGGGGCAGATACGCAGTATTTT. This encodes CASSFGADTQYF. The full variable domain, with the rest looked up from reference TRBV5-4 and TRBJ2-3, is ETGVTQSPTHLIKTRGQQVTLRCSSQSGHNTVSWYQQALGQGPQFIFQYYREEENGRGNFPPRFSGLQFPNYSSELNVNALELDDSALYLCASSFGADTQYFGPGTRLTVL.

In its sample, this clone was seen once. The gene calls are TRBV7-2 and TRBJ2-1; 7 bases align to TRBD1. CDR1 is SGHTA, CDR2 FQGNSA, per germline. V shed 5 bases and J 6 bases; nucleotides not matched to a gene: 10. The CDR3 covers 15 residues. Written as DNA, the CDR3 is TGTGCCAGCAGCGAGATAAGACAGGGTGCCAATGAGCAGTTCTTC. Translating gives CASSEIRQGANEQFF.

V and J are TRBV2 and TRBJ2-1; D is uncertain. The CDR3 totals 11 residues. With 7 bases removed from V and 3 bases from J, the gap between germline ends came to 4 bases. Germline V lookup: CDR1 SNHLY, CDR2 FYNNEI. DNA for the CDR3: TGTGCCAGCACTAGCTACAATGAGCAGTTCTTC. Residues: CASTSYNEQFF.

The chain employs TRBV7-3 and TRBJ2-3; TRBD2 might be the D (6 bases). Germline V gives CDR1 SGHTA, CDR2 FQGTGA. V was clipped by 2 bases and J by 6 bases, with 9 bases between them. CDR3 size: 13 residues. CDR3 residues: CASSLVREDTQYF. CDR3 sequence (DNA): TGTGCCAGCAGCTTAGTCCGGGAGGATACGCAGTATTTT.

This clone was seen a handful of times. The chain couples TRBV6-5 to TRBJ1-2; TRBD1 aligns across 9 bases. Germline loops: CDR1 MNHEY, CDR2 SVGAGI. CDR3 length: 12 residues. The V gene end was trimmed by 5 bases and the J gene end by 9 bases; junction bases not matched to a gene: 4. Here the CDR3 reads CASSPGQGRYTF. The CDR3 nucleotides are TGTGCCAGCAGTCCGGGACAGGGACGCTACACCTTC.

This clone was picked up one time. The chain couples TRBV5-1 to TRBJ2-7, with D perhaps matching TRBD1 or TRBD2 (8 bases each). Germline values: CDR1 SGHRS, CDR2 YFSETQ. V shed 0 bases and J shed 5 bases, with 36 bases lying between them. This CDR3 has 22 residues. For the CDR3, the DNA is TGCGCCAGCAGCTTGGCCGGACAGGGCAAACCTCGTGTGGCGGGAGGTGTCGACGAGCAGTACTTC. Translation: CASSLAGQGKPRVAGGVDEQYF.

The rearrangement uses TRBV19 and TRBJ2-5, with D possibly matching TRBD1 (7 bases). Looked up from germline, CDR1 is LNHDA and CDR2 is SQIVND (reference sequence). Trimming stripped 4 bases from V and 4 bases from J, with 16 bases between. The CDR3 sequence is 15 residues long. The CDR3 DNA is TGTGCCAGTAGTACGGGGGACAGAAGAAGAGAGACCCAGTACTTC. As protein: CASSTGDRRRETQYF.

CDR3 DNA sequence: TGTGCCAGCAGGGAGAATGAGCAGTTCTTC. Its protein is CASRENEQFF. V and J are TRBV2 and TRBJ2-1, with D hard to call. The germline V gene encodes CDR1 SNHLY and CDR2 FYNNEI. CDR3 size: 10 residues. V was clipped by 6 bases and J by 7 bases, with 4 bases between them. Drawing the rest from reference TRBV2 and TRBJ2-1, the complete variable domain is EPEVTQTPSHQVTQMGQEVILRCVPISNHLYFYWYRQILGQKVEFLVSFYNNEISEKSEIFDDQFSVERPDGSNFTLKIRSTKLEDSAMYFCASRENEQFFGPGTRLTVL.

The CDR3 loop reads CAISERSMNTEAFF. DNA of the CDR3: TGTGCCATCAGTGAGCGCAGCATGAACACTGAAGCTTTCTTT. V is TRBV10-3 and J is TRBJ1-1; D gene ambiguous. This CDR3 comprises 14 residues. With 2 bases removed from V and 0 bases from J, the gap between germline ends came to 7 bases. Germline V CDR1 and CDR2: ENHRY, SYGVKD.

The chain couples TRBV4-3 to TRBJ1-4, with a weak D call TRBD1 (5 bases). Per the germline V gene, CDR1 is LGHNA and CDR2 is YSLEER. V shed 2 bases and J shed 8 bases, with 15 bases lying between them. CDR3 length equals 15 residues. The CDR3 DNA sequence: TGCGCCAGCAGCCAAACTGCGGGGGTCCAGGAAAAACTGTTTTTT. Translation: CASSQTAGVQEKLFF.

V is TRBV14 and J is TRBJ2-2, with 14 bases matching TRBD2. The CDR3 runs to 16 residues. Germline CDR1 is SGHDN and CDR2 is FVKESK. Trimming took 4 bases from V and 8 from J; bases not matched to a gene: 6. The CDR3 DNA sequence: TGTGCCAGCAGCCGTCGACTAGCGGGAGGGACGGGGGAGCTGTTTTTT. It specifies CASSRRLAGGTGELFF. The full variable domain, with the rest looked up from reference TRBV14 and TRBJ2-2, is EAGVTQFPSHSVIEKGQTVTLRCDPISGHDNLYWYRRVMGKEIKFLLHFVKESKQDESGMPNNRFLAERTGGTYSTLKVQPAELEDSGVYFCASSRRLAGGTGELFFGEGSRLTVL.

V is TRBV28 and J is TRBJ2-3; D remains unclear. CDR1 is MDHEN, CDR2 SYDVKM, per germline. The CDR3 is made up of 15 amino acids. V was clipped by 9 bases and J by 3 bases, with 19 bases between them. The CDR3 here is CASIPLADRTDTQYF. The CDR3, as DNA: TGTGCCAGTATCCCTCTGGCGGATCGTACAGATACGCAGTATTTT.

The CDR3 nucleotides are TGCGCCAGCAGCTGGGCAGGCACAGATACGCAGTATTTT. Its translation: CASSWAGTDTQYF. V is TRBV5-1 and J is TRBJ2-3; D remains ambiguous. The V gene's germline CDR1 is SGHRS and CDR2 YFSETQ. Trimming removed 3 bases from V and 1 base from J, with 6 bases in between. CDR3 length equals 13 residues.

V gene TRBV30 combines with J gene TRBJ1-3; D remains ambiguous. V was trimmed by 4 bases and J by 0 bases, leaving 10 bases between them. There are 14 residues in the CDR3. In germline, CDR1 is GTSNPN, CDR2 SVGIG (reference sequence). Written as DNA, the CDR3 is TGTGCCTGGACTAGGCCGGTCTCTGGAAACACCATATATTTT. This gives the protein CAWTRPVSGNTIYF.

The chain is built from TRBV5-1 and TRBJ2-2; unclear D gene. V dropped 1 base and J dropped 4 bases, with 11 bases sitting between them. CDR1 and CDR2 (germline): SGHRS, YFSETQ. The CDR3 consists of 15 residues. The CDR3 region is CASSLLGPGTGELFF. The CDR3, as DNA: TGCGCCAGCAGCTTGTTAGGGCCGGGCACCGGGGAGCTGTTTTTT.

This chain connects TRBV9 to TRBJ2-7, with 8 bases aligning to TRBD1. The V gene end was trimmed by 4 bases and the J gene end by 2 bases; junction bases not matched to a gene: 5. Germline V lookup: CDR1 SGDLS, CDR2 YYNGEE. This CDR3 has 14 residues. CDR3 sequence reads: CASSPGDRTYEQYF. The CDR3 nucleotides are TGTGCCAGCAGCCCCGGGGACAGGACCTACGAGCAGTACTTC.